Below, one T cell receptor beta chain is given with its context. Germline V gene data show CDR1 as LNHDA and CDR2 as SQIVND (reference sequence). This CDR3 is built from 16 residues. With V trimmed by 8 bases and J by 2 bases, 5 bases remained unmatched. Cyclophosphamide on days +3 and +4 followed busulfan-fludarabine conditioning and a marrow graft. Produced via immunoSEQ multiplex PCR; TCRdb's table is partial and in-frame only. The data contain around 10,000 clones, roughly 80% of them singletons. This sample was taken from a study of T cells after posttransplantation cyclophosphamide. Sample: PBMCs, taken roughly 2,000 days after allogeneic stem cell transplant with posttransplant cyclophosphamide. V is TRBV19 and J is TRBJ2-1, with 14 positions matching TRBD2. This TCR was sampled from a female patient in her fifties or sixties who received an allogeneic stem cell transplant from a related donor, was CMV-positive, and had no GVHD. The graft donor may have contributed some T cells. The CDR3 loop is CASGGTSGGAYNEQFF. The CDR3 DNA sequence: TGTGCCAGTGGGGGGACTAGCGGGGGCGCCTACAATGAGCAGTTCTTC.